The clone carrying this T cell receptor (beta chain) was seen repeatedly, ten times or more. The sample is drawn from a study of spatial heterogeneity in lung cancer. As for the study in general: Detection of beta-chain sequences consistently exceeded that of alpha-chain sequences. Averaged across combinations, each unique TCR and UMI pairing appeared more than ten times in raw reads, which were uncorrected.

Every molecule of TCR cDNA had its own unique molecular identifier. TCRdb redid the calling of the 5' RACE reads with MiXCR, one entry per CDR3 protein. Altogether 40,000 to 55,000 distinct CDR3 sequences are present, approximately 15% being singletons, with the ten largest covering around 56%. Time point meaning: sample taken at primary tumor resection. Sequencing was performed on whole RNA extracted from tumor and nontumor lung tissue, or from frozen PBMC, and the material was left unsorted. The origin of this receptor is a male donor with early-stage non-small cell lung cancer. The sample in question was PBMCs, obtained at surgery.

The CDR3 loop reads CASSSGPNTGELFF. The CDR3 nucleotides read TGTGCCAGCAGTAGCGGCCCGAACACCGGGGAGCTGTTTTTT. The V call is TRBV9, the J call TRBJ2-2, with D possibly TRBD2 on 6 matching bases. CDR1 SGDLS and CDR2 YYNGEE come from the germline V gene. V lost 5 bases and J lost 0, with 8 bases in between. The CDR3 loop spans 14 amino acids. The whole variable domain, filled in from reference TRBV9 and TRBJ2-2, reads DSGVTQTPKHLITATGQRVTLRCSPRSGDLSVYWYQQSLDQGLQFLIQYYNGEERAKGNILERFSAQQFPDLHSELNLSSLELGDSALYFCASSSGPNTGELFFGEGSRLTVL.